The 12 T cell receptor beta chains below come from one sample, sequenced in a study of shared clonotypes between healthy human individuals. Data came from immunoSEQ multiplex PCR; TCRdb stores just in-frame clones and leaves some out. The table includes about 1.5 million clones, 98% detected once. The specimen was naive CD4+ T cells sorted from blood. Regarding subset: CD45RA+ positively selected. Source of these receptors: a man younger than 45 in good health.

This clone is a singleton in its sample. The rearrangement joins TRBV18 to TRBJ2-1, with 8 bases aligning to TRBD1. In germline, CDR1 is KGHSH, CDR2 LQKENI. CDR3 length: 14 amino acids. Trimming cost V 3 bases and J 6 bases; bases outside gene matches: 4. CDR3 in amino acids: CASSPGTGANEQFF. The DNA of the CDR3 is TGTGCCAGCTCACCCGGGACAGGTGCCAATGAGCAGTTCTTC.

This rearrangement joins TRBV29-1 to TRBJ2-7, with D possibly being TRBD1 (6 bases). Per the germline V gene, CDR1 is SQVTM and CDR2 is ANQGSEA. Trimming cost V 5 bases and J 3 bases, with 14 bases left between them. The CDR3 spans 13 residues. CDR3 protein: CSVHPGESYEQYF. The CDR3, as DNA: TGCAGCGTTCATCCAGGGGAGAGCTACGAGCAGTACTTC.

This clone has just one count. This chain joins TRBV5-5 and TRBJ2-7, with 11 bases fitting TRBD2. Germline CDR1 and CDR2: SGHKS and YYEKEE (reference sequence). Unmatched junction bases numbered 3, after V lost 6 bases and J lost 4 bases. The CDR3 has 13 residues. CDR3 nucleotides: TGTGCCAGCAACCGACTAGCGGGATACGAGCAGTACTTC. It codes for CASNRLAGYEQYF.

This chain links TRBV7-2 with TRBJ2-3; TRBD2 matches at 7 bases. With V trimmed by 2 bases and J by 2 bases, 4 bases remained unmatched. The CDR3 length is 15 residues. Germline lookup yields CDR1 SGHTA and CDR2 FQGNSA. As DNA, the CDR3 is TGTGCCAGCAGCTTATCTAGCGGAAACACAGATACGCAGTATTTT. Translation: CASSLSSGNTDTQYF.

The chain carries TRBV11-2 and TRBJ1-2; 9 nucleotides line up with TRBD1. This CDR3 is 16 amino acids long. Germline CDR1 and CDR2: SGHAT and FQNNGV. V shed 4 bases, J shed 5 bases, and the junction held 11 bases outside the gene matches. This CDR3 is CASSSPSEGQGYGYTF. CDR3 bases: TGTGCCAGCAGCTCCCCTTCCGAGGGACAGGGATATGGCTACACCTTC.

Remarks on this clone: The sample carries other DNA sequences with the same CDR3. The chain combines TRBV19 with TRBJ1-5; D remains ambiguous. The CDR3 covers 16 residues. The ends were cut back, 2 bases at V and 1 base at J, with 12 bases in the middle. Germline loops: CDR1 LNHDA, CDR2 SQIVND (reference sequence). The CDR3 DNA follows: TGTGCCAGTAGTATACGGACGGGCTCGAGCAATCAGCCCCAGCATTTT. Translating it yields CASSIRTGSSNQPQHF.

This sequence joins TRBV5-1 and TRBJ2-7, with D tentatively TRBD1 (6 bases). Germline CDR1 is SGHRS and CDR2 is YFSETQ. CDR3 length equals 15 residues. V shed 1 base and J shed 5 bases, with 16 bases lying between them. The CDR3 region is CASSLIQGRLDEQYF. Here the CDR3 DNA reads TGCGCCAGCAGCTTGATACAGGGCCGCCTTGACGAGCAGTACTTC.

The V gene is TRBV5-1, the J gene TRBJ2-1; 13 bases are shared with TRBD2. The length of the CDR3 is 16 residues. After removal of 3 bases from V and 4 bases from J, the junction contained 4 bases not matched to a gene. Germline CDR1 reads SGHRS; CDR2 reads YFSETQ. DNA for the CDR3: TGCGCCAGCAGCTGGACTAGCGGGAGTCAATACAATGAGCAGTTCTTC. Encoded protein: CASSWTSGSQYNEQFF. Complete variable domain (other parts from reference TRBV5-1 and TRBJ2-1): KAGVTQTPRYLIKTRGQQVTLSCSPISGHRSVSWYQQTPGQGLQFLFEYFSETQRNKGNFPGRFSGRQFSNSRSEMNVSTLELGDSALYLCASSWTSGSQYNEQFFGPGTRLTVL.

This chain uses TRBV6-1 with TRBJ1-2; no clear D gene. Trimming removed 2 bases at V and 4 bases at J, with 11 bases between. Germline-derived CDR1 and CDR2 are MNHNS and SASEGT. This CDR3 has 14 amino acids. CDR3 nucleotides: TGTGCCAGCAGTGAATACCGCGACGGCTATGGCTACACCTTC. It specifies CASSEYRDGYGYTF.

The chain has TRBV6-1 and TRBJ1-5, with 10 positions matching TRBD1. V gave up 6 bases and J gave up 7 bases; unmatched junction bases: 9. Germline V gene lookup returns CDR1 MNHNS and CDR2 SASEGT. This CDR3 is 15 amino acids long. Here the CDR3 DNA reads TGTGCCAGCAGGACCGGGACAGGGGTAGGACAGCCCCAGCATTTT. It is translated as CASRTGTGVGQPQHF.

A remark on this clone: Other DNA sequences in this specimen translate into the identical CDR3. The chain uses TRBV30 and TRBJ1-1; tentatively, D is TRBD1 (5 bases). The CDR3 spans 12 residues. The germline V and J ends were trimmed by 5 bases and 4 bases, with 11 bases remaining between them. Germline-derived CDR1 and CDR2 are GTSNPN and SVGIG (reference sequence). The CDR3 loop is CAWGQGGTEAFF. The CDR3 DNA follows: TGTGCCTGGGGGCAGGGAGGCACTGAAGCTTTCTTT.

This sequence joins TRBV18 and TRBJ1-4; no firm D call. The V end was cut by 3 bases, the J end by 2 bases, with 7 bases between. Germline assignment: CDR1 KGHSH and CDR2 LQKENI. This CDR3 has 14 residues. The CDR3 region has the DNA TGTGCCAGCTCACCCGGAGAGACTAATGAAAAACTGTTTTTT. Translating gives CASSPGETNEKLFF.